The T cell receptor beta chain described here comes from a study of OX40 agonist ivuxolimab in advanced cancers. Turning to the study itself: Those treated in dose escalation had hepatocellular carcinoma, melanoma, renal cell cancer or head and neck cancer.

There are 16 residues in the CDR3. Germline loops: CDR1 LGHNA, CDR2 YSLEER. V lost 4 bases and J lost 3; bases outside the gene matches: 10. TCRdb's table, derived via immunoSEQ multiplex PCR, lists solely in-frame clones and lacks some. In the table there are about 62,000 clones, less than 85% of which are singletons. This receptor was identified in an adult with an advanced solid tumor such as melanoma, head and neck, liver or kidney cancer. Material: CD4+ or CD8+ T cells sorted from blood, obtained in a trial of the OX40 agonist ivuxolimab. The chain uses TRBV4-3 and TRBJ2-3; 7 nucleotides align to TRBD1. The CDR3: CASSLRGEGATDTQYF. CDR3 DNA: TGCGCCAGCAGCCTCCGAGGAGAGGGGGCAACAGATACGCAGTATTTT.